This T cell receptor (beta chain) was identified in a study of T cell repertoires in cytomegalovirus infection. About the study: Recently identified HLA-C-restricted CMV epitopes were used, and well-studied HLA-B-restricted CMV epitopes were used as well. Matching HLA type, along with CMV infection, was indicated by public TCR beta signatures. Study-wide results and caveats: Of the TCR beta families, the public ones yielded a cumulative frequency that identified carriers of CMV plus the relevant HLA. Across the ex vivo response, the dominant clonotypes were HLA-C-restricted CMV-specific TCR beta clonotypes.

The CDR3 spans 14 residues. The V gene's germline CDR1 is SGHVS and CDR2 FNYEAQ. Worth noting for this clonotype: Its antigen is unidentified. The junction differs from germline at one of its ends, possibly a read error.

TCRdb reprocessed the reads with MiXCR, giving one entry per CDR3 protein. Here the sample spans about 890,000 distinct CDR3 sequences, approximately 31% being singletons. This clonotype originated in a human donor in good health (CMV status not recorded). Some clones in this sample may be carry-over from other donors' samples. The sequenced sample was cultured CD8+ T cells from PBMCs, obtained from culture after CMV antigen stimulation. V and J are TRBV7-6 and TRBJ2-1, with D hard to call. DNA for the CDR3: TGTGTCAGCAACCGCATTGGGATCTACAATGAGCAGTTCTTC. It specifies CVSNRIGIYNEQFF. The full variable domain, rest sourced from reference TRBV7-6 and TRBJ2-1, is GAGVSQSPRYKVTKRGQDVALRCDPISGHVSLYWYRQALGQGPEFLTYFNYEAQQDKSGLPNDRFSAERPEGSISTLTIQRTEQRDSAMYRCVSNRIGIYNEQFFGPGTRLTVL.